Listed below are T cell receptor beta chains from one sample, sequenced in a study of identical twins. Each CDR3 protein gets one entry after TCRdb re-called the 5' RACE reads with MiXCR. Of 450,000 or so distinct CDR3 sequences in the sample, approximately 24% were seen once. These data are also associated with another study on T cells expressing NK-cell markers.

Sequences were obtained from CD4+ T cells sorted from blood. These receptor sequences come from a young woman in good health. Each CDR3 is given with its conserved first and last residue. The order of the fields is CDR3 DNA, CDR3 protein, clone size, V gene, J gene, D gene. A D gene is named only where the DNA matches it firmly. The listing skips clone size in some rows; elsewhere it reads once, few, many or a size class.

DNA: TGTGCCAGCAGTGTGAGCGGGAGTAGGTCCAATGAGCAGTTCTTC
CDR3: CASSVSGSRSNEQFF
size: few
V: TRBV2
J: TRBJ2-1
D: TRBD2

DNA: TGTGCCAGCAGTCTGGTCACGTCAGGAGGTAACACTGAAGCTTTCTTT
CDR3: CASSLVTSGGNTEAFF
size: -
V: TRBV6-1
J: TRBJ1-1
D: -

DNA: TGCAGTGCTAGAGATGCTCTCTCGGCGGGGACCCAGTACTTC
CDR3: CSARDALSAGTQYF
size: -
V: TRBV20-1
J: TRBJ2-5
D: -

DNA: TGTGCCAGCAGCTCCGACAGGGGAAAGCAGTACTTC
CDR3: CASSSDRGKQYF
size: -
V: TRBV7-9
J: TRBJ2-7
D: TRBD1

DNA: TGCGCCAGCAGCTTTTCAGGGCGGACTGAAGCTTTCTTT
CDR3: CASSFSGRTEAFF
size: few
V: TRBV5-1
J: TRBJ1-1
D: -

DNA: TGCAGTGCTAGAGATCTCGGGACAGGGATTTATAATTCACCCCTCCACTTT
CDR3: CSARDLGTGIYNSPLHF
size: -
V: TRBV20-1
J: TRBJ1-6
D: TRBD1

DNA: TGCAGCGCTGAACTGGGACTAGCGGGAACAGATACGCAGTATTTT
CDR3: CSAELGLAGTDTQYF
size: -
V: TRBV29-1
J: TRBJ2-3
D: TRBD2

DNA: TGTGCCAGCAGTTTAGCGATGGGACAGGGGGCGAACACTGAAGCTTTCTTT
CDR3: CASSLAMGQGANTEAFF
size: -
V: TRBV12-3/TRBV12-4
J: TRBJ1-1
D: TRBD1

DNA: TGCGCCAGCAGCTCCCAATCGGGGGCAAGTTTCGGTGAGCAGTTCTTC
CDR3: CASSSQSGASFGEQFF
size: -
V: TRBV5-1
J: TRBJ2-1
D: -

DNA: TGTGCCAGCATGGGGAGAACCTACGAGCAGTACTTC
CDR3: CASMGRTYEQYF
size: -
V: TRBV12-3/TRBV12-4
J: TRBJ2-7
D: -

DNA: TGTGCCAGCAGTAGGACGGACAGGGGCCGTACGGTCACAGATACGCAGTATTTT
CDR3: CASSRTDRGRTVTDTQYF
size: few
V: TRBV12-3/TRBV12-4
J: TRBJ2-3
D: TRBD1

DNA: TGTGCCAGCAGCAGGGACTACAATGAAAAACTGTTTTTT
CDR3: CASSRDYNEKLFF
size: -
V: TRBV7-3
J: TRBJ1-4
D: -

DNA: TGCAGTGCTAGGCGACCCGGAGGCCCCTACGAGCAGTACTTC
CDR3: CSARRPGGPYEQYF
size: -
V: TRBV20-1
J: TRBJ2-7
D: -

DNA: TGTGCCAGCAGCGAATACACCTCGCCTGGAAACACCATATATTTT
CDR3: CASSEYTSPGNTIYF
size: many
V: TRBV6-1
J: TRBJ1-3
D: -

DNA: TGTGCCAGCAGTGGGCCGGGACTAGCGGGACCCGATCCCTACAATGAGCAGTTCTTC
CDR3: CASSGPGLAGPDPYNEQFF
size: few
V: TRBV6-1
J: TRBJ2-1
D: TRBD2

DNA: TGTGCCAGCAGCTCGGCGGGACGCACAGATACGCAGTATTTT
CDR3: CASSSAGRTDTQYF
size: -
V: TRBV7-3
J: TRBJ2-3
D: -

DNA: TGCGCCAGCAGCTTGAATATAGGGGGGGAGGCCAACGTCCTGACTTTC
CDR3: CASSLNIGGEANVLTF
size: -
V: TRBV5-1
J: TRBJ2-6
D: -

DNA: TGTGCCAGCAGCCATCCCCGACTAGGTCGAAGAGAGCAGTTCTTC
CDR3: CASSHPRLGRREQFF
size: -
V: TRBV3-1
J: TRBJ2-1
D: -

DNA: TGTGCCAGCAGGTACCACACTGAAGCTTTCTTT
CDR3: CASRYHTEAFF
size: -
V: TRBV12-3/TRBV12-4
J: TRBJ1-1
D: -

DNA: TGTGCCAGCAGCCAGACAGGGGCCTATGGCTACACCTTC
CDR3: CASSQTGAYGYTF
size: -
V: TRBV3-1
J: TRBJ1-2
D: TRBD1

DNA: TGTGCCAGCAGCCAAATAGGGACAGGGCGATACAATGAGCAGTTCTTC
CDR3: CASSQIGTGRYNEQFF
size: -
V: TRBV3-1
J: TRBJ2-1
D: TRBD1

DNA: TGTGCCAGCAGTGGTTCGGGATTCAAGACCCAGTACTTC
CDR3: CASSGSGFKTQYF
size: few
V: TRBV12-3/TRBV12-4
J: TRBJ2-5
D: -